Below are 11 T cell receptor beta chains sequenced from a single sample in a study of blood T cell repertoires in COVID-19. TCRdb's table, derived via immunoSEQ multiplex PCR, lists solely in-frame clones and lacks some. This table has tens of thousands of clones, roughly 88% appearing once. Sequenced sample: peripheral blood. These TCRs come from a woman in her sixties with acute or convalescent COVID-19.

This chain links TRBV25-1 with TRBJ2-7; 7 bases align to TRBD1. Per the germline V gene, CDR1 is MGHDK and CDR2 is SYGVNS. V shed 4 bases and J 7 bases; nucleotides not matched to a gene: 7. This CDR3 is built from 13 residues. The CDR3 protein is CASSGNRGWEQYF. The CDR3 DNA sequence: TGTGCCAGCAGTGGGAACAGGGGATGGGAGCAGTACTTC.

The chain employs TRBV5-1 and TRBJ2-3; 9 positions match TRBD2. Germline loops: CDR1 SGHRS, CDR2 YFSETQ. The CDR3 length is 16 residues. V gave up 0 bases and J gave up 2 bases; unmatched junction bases: 4. The CDR3, as DNA: TGCGCCAGCAGCTTGGGAGCGGGGGGCCTCACAGATACGCAGTATTTT. This translates into CASSLGAGGLTDTQYF.

The chain uses TRBV18 and TRBJ1-2, with D perhaps matching TRBD1 (5 bases). This CDR3 is built from 16 residues. Looked up from germline, CDR1 is KGHSH and CDR2 is LQKENI. V was cut by 5 bases and J by 3 bases, with 19 bases left in between. DNA for the CDR3: TGTGCCAGCTCAATAATAATGCTGGGGGGGTACTATGGCTACACCTTC. It is translated as CASSIIMLGGYYGYTF.

This sequence joins TRBV3-1 (or the pseudogene TRBV3-2) and TRBJ2-7; TRBD1 aligns across 12 bases. The junction had 5 bases not matched to a gene; V was cut back by 1 base and J by 7 bases. The CDR3 runs to 15 residues. Germline CDR1 and CDR2: LGHDT and YNNKEL (reference sequence). The CDR3 is CASSQGDRGLGEQYF. CDR3 nucleotide sequence: TGTGCCAGCAGCCAAGGGGACAGGGGGCTGGGGGAGCAGTACTTC.

V gene TRBV9 combines with J gene TRBJ1-1, with TRBD1 matching 7 bases. The CDR3 contains 16 residues. Germline lookup yields CDR1 SGDLS and CDR2 YYNGEE. Trimming removed 3 bases from V and 0 bases from J; junction bases left unmatched: 8. CDR3 nucleotide sequence: TGTGCCAGCAGCGCCCCTCAGGGGGGATTGAACACTGAAGCTTTCTTT. Protein product: CASSAPQGGLNTEAFF.

The chain uses TRBV7-9 and TRBJ2-3, with D maybe TRBD1 (5 bases). There are 16 residues in the CDR3. Trimming took 8 bases from V and 0 from J, leaving 18 bases between them. The germline V gene encodes CDR1 SEHNR and CDR2 FQNEAQ (reference sequence). The CDR3 nucleotides are TGTGCCAGCGGTCAGACTGGGGCCCCTAGCACAGATACGCAGTATTTT. Its protein product is CASGQTGAPSTDTQYF. The whole variable domain, filled in from reference TRBV7-9 and TRBJ2-3, reads DTGVSQNPRHKITKRGQNVTFRCDPISEHNRLYWYRQTLGQGPEFLTYFQNEAQLEKSRLLSDRFSAERPKGSFSTLEIQRTEQGDSAMYLCASGQTGAPSTDTQYFGPGTRLTVL.

The CDR3 bases are TGCGCCAGCAGCGGAGGGACAGGGATGGGCTATGGCTACACCTTC. This gives the protein CASSGGTGMGYGYTF. The chain has TRBV5-1 and TRBJ1-2, with 9 bases that match TRBD1. This CDR3 has 15 residues. The germline gives CDR1 SGHRS, CDR2 YFSETQ. The V segment lost 4 bases and the J segment 4 bases; nucleotides outside the gene matches: 8.

This clone has more than one count but fewer than ten. The chain joins TRBV14 to TRBJ1-2; 11 bases agree with TRBD1. Germline V gene lookup returns CDR1 SGHDN and CDR2 FVKESK. J lost 8 bases, V lost 4 bases, and 6 bases had no gene match. The CDR3 consists of 14 residues. CDR3 nucleotides: TGTGCCAGCAGCCCCCGTGGGACAGGGGGAGGCTACACCTTC. Its protein product is CASSPRGTGGGYTF.

In its sample, this clone was seen once. This rearrangement joins TRBV4-2 to TRBJ2-7, with D possibly matching TRBD2 (6 bases). This CDR3 is 16 amino acids long. V lost 0 bases and J 2 bases, leaving 14 bases between the germline ends. Germline CDR1 LGHNA, CDR2 YNFKEQ. CDR3 sequence: CASSQDRAGRTYEQYF. Written as DNA, the CDR3 is TGTGCCAGCAGCCAAGACCGGGCAGGGAGGACCTACGAGCAGTACTTC.

This chain joins TRBV5-4 and TRBJ1-1; tentative D call: TRBD1 (6 bases). CDR3 length: 13 amino acids. Trimming left V 5 bases short and J 0 bases short, with 8 bases between. The germline V gene encodes CDR1 SGHNT and CDR2 YYREEE (reference sequence). The CDR3 sequence: CASSNRVNTEAFF. CDR3 coding DNA: TGTGCCAGCAGTAACAGGGTGAACACTGAAGCTTTCTTT.

This clone appeared a few times. The chain is built from TRBV7-3 and TRBJ1-1, with no clear D. CDR3 size: 13 residues. Looked up from germline, CDR1 is SGHTA and CDR2 is FQGTGA. V lost 1 base, J lost 1 base, and 4 bases lay in between. The CDR3, as DNA: TGTGCCAGCAGCTTAAGTAAGAACACTGAAGCTTTCTTT. Its translation: CASSLSKNTEAFF.